Sequencing of this TCR beta chain was carried out in a study of post-analysis software for immune sequencing data. Study information: Both relapsing-remitting and secondary progressive multiple sclerosis featured among the disease courses, as did progressive-relapsing multiple sclerosis.

Worth noting for this clonotype: What it binds is unknown.

The trim removed 1 base at V and 7 bases at J, leaving 7 bases unmatched. The germline V gene encodes CDR1 SEHNR and CDR2 FQNEAQ (reference sequence). This CDR3 has 15 residues. Findings and caveats of the study: Controls significantly exceeded multiple sclerosis patients in normalized Chao1 diversity. Co-batched samples clustered tightly together by F measure. Patients carried roughly five TRBV segments more frequently than controls did, and TRBV5-6, TRBV5-1 and TRBV20-1 were among them.

Carried by the TCR beta cDNA libraries were unique molecular identifiers. Out of 1 to 10 million T cells, 470,000 or so cDNA molecules were generated. TCRdb used MiXCR to reprocess the PCR reads, holding one entry per CDR3 protein. Here the sample spans 450,000 to 700,000 distinct CDR3 sequences, about 40% being singletons. The receptor was derived from a girl aged 10 to 17 with multiple sclerosis. The chain employs TRBV7-9 and TRBJ2-1; the match to TRBD2 covers 7 bases. The material sequenced was blood. The CDR3 nucleotides read TGTGCCAGCAGCTTAGTTGCGGGAGTAGGAAATGAGCAGTTCTTC. Its protein is CASSLVAGVGNEQFF.